These 19 T cell receptor beta chains share one sample of origin, sequenced in a study of blood T cell repertoires in COVID-19. Only in-frame clones appear in the TCRdb table, and some are missing; sequencing was by immunoSEQ multiplex PCR. This table has about 59,000 clones, 65% to 80% appearing once. Sequenced sample: peripheral blood. These receptors came from a human donor in a cohort sampled during active COVID-19.

The rearrangement joins TRBV30 to TRBJ1-3; TRBD1 might be the D (6 bases). V was trimmed by 3 bases and J by 4 bases, leaving 13 bases between them. CDR1 is GTSNPN, CDR2 SVGIG, per germline (reference sequence). This CDR3 spans 14 amino acids. The CDR3 protein is CAWRLTGSGNTIYF. The CDR3, as DNA: TGTGCCTGGAGGCTAACAGGGTCCGGAAACACCATATATTTT.

The chain's CDR3 is CASSSNTKGGLGGYTF. The CDR3 DNA is TGTGCCAGCAGCTCCAATACAAAAGGGGGCCTCGGGGGCTACACCTTC. V and J are TRBV5-4 and TRBJ1-2; 7 nucleotides align to TRBD1. Per germline, CDR1 SGHNT and CDR2 YYREEE (reference sequence). Trimming at V came to 3 bases and at J to 8 bases, leaving 16 bases not matched to a gene. This CDR3 region has 16 residues.

The chain has TRBV5-1 and TRBJ2-1, with D perhaps TRBD2 (5 bases). Trimming stripped 0 bases from V and 5 bases from J, with 9 bases between. The CDR3 consists of 14 residues. The germline gives CDR1 SGHRS, CDR2 YFSETQ. The DNA of the CDR3 is TGCGCCAGCAGCTTGGAGGGAGTACACAATGAGCAGTTCTTC. Amino acids: CASSLEGVHNEQFF.

This chain connects TRBV18 to TRBJ2-5, with a tentative D call TRBD1 (5 bases). V lost 5 bases to trimming and J lost 3 bases, with 13 bases between them. Germline V CDR1 and CDR2: KGHSH, LQKENI. The CDR3 runs 14 residues. The DNA of the CDR3 is TGTGCCAGCTCAGCAGGGCGAGCTGAAGAGACCCAGTACTTC. Residues: CASSAGRAEETQYF.

The V gene is TRBV3-1 (or the pseudogene TRBV3-2), the J gene TRBJ2-5; tentatively, D is TRBD2 (5 bases). The CDR3 totals 12 residues. Between the trimmed V and J ends, which lost 6 bases and 5 bases, there was a span of 10 bases. The germline V gene has CDR1 LGHDT and CDR2 YNNKEL (reference sequence). CDR3 DNA sequence: TGTGCCAGCAGTTCCCGAGGGGAGACCCAGTACTTC. Protein product: CASSSRGETQYF.

The chain recombines TRBV5-1 with TRBJ2-7, with D possibly being TRBD1 (7 bases). The CDR3 covers 14 residues. The germline V gene encodes CDR1 SGHRS and CDR2 YFSETQ. V was shortened by 3 bases and J by 3 bases, with 13 bases between the two germline ends. For the CDR3, the DNA is TGCGCCAGCAGCTCTAACAGGGGAGGCTACGAGCAGTACTTC. Translation: CASSSNRGGYEQYF.

The rearrangement links TRBV7-6 to TRBJ2-3; 13 bases align to TRBD2. Germline CDR1 and CDR2: SGHVS and FNYEAQ. The CDR3 consists of 16 residues. J lost 5 bases, V lost 5 bases, and 7 bases had no gene match. CDR3: CASSAGLAGVGDTQYF. Here the CDR3 DNA reads TGTGCCAGCAGCGCCGGACTAGCGGGAGTGGGAGATACGCAGTATTTT.

The V gene is TRBV29-1, the J gene TRBJ2-2; D might be TRBD2 (6 bases). Germline CDR1 SQVTM, CDR2 ANQGSEA. V was cut by 4 bases and J by 0 bases, with 9 bases left in between. The CDR3 extends over 14 amino acids. CDR3 nucleotide sequence: TGCAGCGTTGTTCGGGGGACGAACACCGGGGAGCTGTTTTTT. Encoded protein: CSVVRGTNTGELFF.

This clone was observed a few times. The rearrangement uses TRBV6-2 or TRBV6-3 and TRBJ1-1, with TRBD1 matching 12 bases. J lost 2 bases, V lost 0 bases, and 7 bases had no gene match. The CDR3 covers 18 residues. The V gene's germline CDR1 is MNHEY and CDR2 SVGEGT. The CDR3 region is CASSYSGTGGPRNTEAFF. The CDR3 region has the DNA TGTGCCAGCAGTTACTCCGGGACAGGGGGCCCTCGAAACACTGAAGCTTTCTTT.

In this sample, this clone turned up a few times. The rearrangement joins TRBV5-8 to TRBJ2-1, with 10 bases identical to TRBD2. V gave up 3 bases and J gave up 4 bases; unmatched junction bases: 4. Germline CDR1 reads SGHTS; CDR2 reads YDEGEE. This CDR3 region has 15 residues. CDR3 DNA: TGTGCCAGCAGCTCCGGGACTAGCGTGTACAATGAGCAGTTCTTC. This encodes CASSSGTSVYNEQFF.

The V and J genes are TRBV18 and TRBJ2-7, with TRBD2 matching 7 bases. Trimming took 3 bases from V and 6 from J; bases not matched to a gene: 5. This CDR3 has 13 residues. The germline V gene has CDR1 KGHSH and CDR2 LQKENI. The chain's CDR3 is CASSPGGSLEQYF. Here the CDR3 DNA reads TGTGCCAGCTCACCGGGAGGGTCTCTCGAGCAGTACTTC.

The chain employs TRBV27 and TRBJ1-6, with TRBD1 matching 10 bases. The CDR3 runs 13 residues. With 6 bases clipped from V and 10 bases from J, the junction kept 3 bases outside the gene matches. CDR1 is MNHEY, CDR2 SMNVEV, per germline (reference sequence). CDR3 sequence reads: CASRTGGGSPLHF. For the CDR3, the DNA is TGTGCCAGCAGGACAGGGGGCGGATCACCCCTCCACTTT.

This clone was seen a few times. V gene TRBV3-1 (or the pseudogene TRBV3-2) combines with J gene TRBJ2-5, with D uncertain. The CDR3 contains 13 residues. Germline CDR1 is LGHDT and CDR2 is YNNKEL (reference sequence). Trimming stripped 0 bases from V and 3 bases from J, with 5 bases between. CDR3 DNA sequence: TGTGCCAGCAGCCAAGATCCAAAAGAGACCCAGTACTTC. This codes for CASSQDPKETQYF.

The chain joins TRBV15 to TRBJ1-5; D ambiguous. Germline loops: CDR1 LNHNV, CDR2 YYDKDF (reference sequence). Trimming stripped 0 bases from V and 8 bases from J, with 17 bases between. This CDR3 has 16 residues. The CDR3 sequence: CATSREDSTALEPQHF. Written as DNA, the CDR3 is TGTGCCACCAGCAGAGAGGACTCCACAGCATTGGAGCCCCAGCATTTT.

The rearrangement links TRBV29-1 to TRBJ2-2; D might be TRBD1 (6 bases). Trimming left V 5 bases short and J 6 bases short, with 13 bases between. Germline CDR1 is SQVTM and CDR2 is ANQGSEA. The CDR3 spans 13 residues. In DNA form, the CDR3 reads TGCAGCGTTAGGCAGGGGCAATCCGGGGAGCTGTTTTTT. Translation gives CSVRQGQSGELFF.

V is TRBV6-5 and J is TRBJ1-1; tentative D call: TRBD1 (5 bases). The CDR3 covers 14 residues. Germline V lookup: CDR1 MNHEY, CDR2 SVGAGI. V was clipped by 7 bases and J by 4 bases, with 16 bases between them. CDR3 amino acids: CASTLEGTGTEAFF. The CDR3 DNA is TGTGCCAGCACCCTTGAGGGGACTGGCACTGAAGCTTTCTTT.

This chain links TRBV25-1 with TRBJ2-7; possibly TRBD1 for D (6 bases). Germline V lookup: CDR1 MGHDK, CDR2 SYGVNS. V was clipped by 3 bases and J by 9 bases, with 18 bases between them. There are 14 residues in the CDR3. The CDR3 sequence: CASSEIQGTFVQYF. CDR3 DNA sequence: TGTGCCAGCAGTGAGATCCAGGGGACCTTCGTGCAGTACTTC.

The V and J genes are TRBV12-3 or TRBV12-4 and TRBJ2-1; TRBD2 aligns across 7 bases. V was pared by 7 bases and J by 7 bases, with 4 bases of the junction left unmatched. This CDR3 has 12 residues. The CDR3 DNA reads TGTGCCAGCACGACTAGCACAAATGAGCAGTTCTTC. Amino acid sequence: CASTTSTNEQFF.

The V and J genes are TRBV2 and TRBJ2-3; 8 bases align to TRBD2. CDR3 length equals 14 residues. CDR1 SNHLY and CDR2 FYNNEI come from the germline V gene. V lost 7 bases, J lost 1 base, and 4 bases stayed unmatched. As DNA, the CDR3 is TGTGCCAGCACCCTGACTAGCGGCACAGATACGCAGTATTTT. It codes for CASTLTSGTDTQYF.